This TCR beta chain came from a study of blood T cell repertoires in COVID-19. Measured with immunoSEQ multiplex PCR; TCRdb has only the in-frame clones, and not every one. Seen here are a few hundred thousand clones, about 89% observed once, and the top ten hold under 7.5%. The CDR3 consists of 14 residues. Trimming cost V 3 bases and J 7 bases, with 13 bases left between them. The germline V gene has CDR1 SGHTA and CDR2 FQGNSA. The sequence derives from a man aged 18 to 35 who had recovered from COVID-19. The material sequenced was peripheral blood. This chain connects TRBV7-2 to TRBJ2-1, with D possibly being TRBD2 (5 bases). The CDR3 spells CASSFIPRGNEQFF. CDR3 sequence (DNA): TGTGCCAGCAGCTTTATTCCTAGAGGGAATGAGCAGTTCTTC.